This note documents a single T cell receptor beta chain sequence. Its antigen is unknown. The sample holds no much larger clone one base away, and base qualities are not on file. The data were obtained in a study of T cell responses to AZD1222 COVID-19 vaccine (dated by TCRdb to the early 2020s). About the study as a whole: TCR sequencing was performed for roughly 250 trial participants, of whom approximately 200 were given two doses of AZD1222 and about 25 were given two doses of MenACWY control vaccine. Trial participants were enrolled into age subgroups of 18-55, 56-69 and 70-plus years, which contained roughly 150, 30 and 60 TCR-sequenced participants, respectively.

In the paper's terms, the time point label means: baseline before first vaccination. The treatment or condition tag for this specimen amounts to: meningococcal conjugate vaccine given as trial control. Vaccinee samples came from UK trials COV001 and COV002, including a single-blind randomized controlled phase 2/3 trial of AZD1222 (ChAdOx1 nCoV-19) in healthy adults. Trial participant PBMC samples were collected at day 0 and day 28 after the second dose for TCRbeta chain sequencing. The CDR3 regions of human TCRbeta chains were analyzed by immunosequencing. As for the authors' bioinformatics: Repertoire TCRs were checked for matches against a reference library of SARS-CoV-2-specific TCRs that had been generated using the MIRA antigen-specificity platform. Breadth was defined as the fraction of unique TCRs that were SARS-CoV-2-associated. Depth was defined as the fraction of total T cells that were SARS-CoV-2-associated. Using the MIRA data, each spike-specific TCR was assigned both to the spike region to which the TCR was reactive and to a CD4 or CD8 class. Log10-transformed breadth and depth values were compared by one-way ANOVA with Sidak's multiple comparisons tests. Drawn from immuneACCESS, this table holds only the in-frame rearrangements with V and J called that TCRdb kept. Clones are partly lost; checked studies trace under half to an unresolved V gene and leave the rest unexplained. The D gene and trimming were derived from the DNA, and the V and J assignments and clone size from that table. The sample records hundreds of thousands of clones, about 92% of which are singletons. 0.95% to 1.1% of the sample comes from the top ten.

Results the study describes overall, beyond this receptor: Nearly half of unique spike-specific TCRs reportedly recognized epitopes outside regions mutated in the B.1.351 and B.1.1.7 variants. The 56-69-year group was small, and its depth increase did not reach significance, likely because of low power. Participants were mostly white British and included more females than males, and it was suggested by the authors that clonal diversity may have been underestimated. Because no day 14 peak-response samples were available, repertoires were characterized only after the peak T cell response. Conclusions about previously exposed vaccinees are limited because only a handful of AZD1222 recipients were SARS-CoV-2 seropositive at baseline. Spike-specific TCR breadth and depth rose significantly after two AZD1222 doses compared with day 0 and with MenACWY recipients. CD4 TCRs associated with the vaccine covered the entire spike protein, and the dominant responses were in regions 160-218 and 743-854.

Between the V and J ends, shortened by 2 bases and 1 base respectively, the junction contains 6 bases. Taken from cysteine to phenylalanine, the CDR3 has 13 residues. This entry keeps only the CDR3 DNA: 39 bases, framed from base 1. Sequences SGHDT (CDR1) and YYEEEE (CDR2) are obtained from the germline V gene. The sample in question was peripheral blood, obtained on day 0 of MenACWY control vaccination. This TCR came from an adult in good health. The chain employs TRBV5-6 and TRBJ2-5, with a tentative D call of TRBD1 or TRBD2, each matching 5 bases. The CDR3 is CASSFGTQETQYF. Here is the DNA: TGTGCCAGCAGCTTCGGGACCCAAGAGACCCAGTACTTC.